This T cell receptor beta chain was retrieved from a study of cytomegalovirus exposure and HLA in healthy donors. Study results and caveats: An ancestry cluster, one associated with Asian ancestry, reportedly showed fewer N-insertions than the approximately 670-donor mean in a later analysis. Most subjects had HLA-A and HLA-B alleles reportedly predicted accurately by TCR beta sequences. Clonal expansion was found to be greater in HLA-associated TCR beta chains than in equally common others in a later analysis.

The germline V gene encodes CDR1 LGHNA and CDR2 YSLEER. V lost 2 bases, J lost 5 bases, and 7 bases stayed unmatched. The length of the CDR3 is 16 residues. The PCR contained 60 Vbeta and 13 Jbeta primers. Sequencing was performed with immunoSEQ multiplex PCR; in TCRdb, only in-frame clones are kept and a portion is missing. The repertoire holds more than 95,000 clones, with about 79% as singletons. This clone was found a few times. Antigen specificity is unknown. This clonotype was obtained from a man aged 45-65 years in good health and CMV-seronegative. This sequence joins TRBV4-3 and TRBJ1-1; 11 nucleotides agree with TRBD1. The source material was PBMCs. The CDR3 DNA is TGCGCCAGCAGCCAACTTGGGACAGGGGGATATACTGAAGCTTTCTTT. It is translated as CASSQLGTGGYTEAFF.